Given below is one T cell receptor beta chain in context. These data originate in a study of blood T cell repertoires in COVID-19. Whole-study context: Samples of COVID-19 (acute and convalescent) were obtained from the United States, Italy and Spain.

J lost 7 bases, V lost 6 bases, and 4 bases had no gene match. The CDR3 totals 14 residues. Germline V gene lookup returns CDR1 ENHRY and CDR2 SYGVKD. The protocol was immunoSEQ multiplex PCR, while the TCRdb copy is restricted to in-frame clones and leaves out a portion. This table holds approximately 350,000 clones, more than 70% found once. The chain recombines TRBV10-3 with TRBJ1-6; 9 bases agree with TRBD1. The clonotype originates from a woman aged 70-85 years with COVID-19, enrolled during active disease. The material sequenced was peripheral blood. As DNA, the CDR3 is TGTGCCATCAGGGAAGACAGGGGGAATTCACCCCTCCACTTT. It codes for CAIREDRGNSPLHF.